These 28 T cell receptor beta chains originate from one sample sequenced in a study of OX40 agonist ivuxolimab in advanced cancers. Only in-frame clones appear in the TCRdb table, and some are missing; sequencing was by immunoSEQ multiplex PCR. The sample gives about 67,000 clones, 70% to 90% of which show up once; roughly 2% is in the top ten. This specimen was CD4+ or CD8+ T cells sorted from blood, taken in a trial of the OX40 agonist ivuxolimab. These receptors were taken from an adult with an advanced solid tumor such as melanoma, head and neck, liver or kidney cancer.

Only one count was recorded for this clone. The chain's CDR3 is CASSPLPGVAETQYF. The CDR3 DNA sequence: TGTGCCAGCAGTCCGCTCCCCGGAGTGGCGGAGACCCAGTACTTC. V is TRBV7-3 and J is TRBJ2-5, with D uncertain. Trimming cost V 6 bases and J 5 bases, with 19 bases left between them. This CDR3 spans 15 amino acids. Germline assignment: CDR1 SGHTA and CDR2 FQGTGA.

The CDR3 protein is CASSQDRQAGQETQYF. Here the CDR3 DNA reads TGCGCCAGCAGCCAAGATAGGCAGGCAGGACAAGAGACCCAGTACTTC. The V call is TRBV4-1, the J call TRBJ2-5; no firm D call. Looked up from germline, CDR1 is MGHRA and CDR2 is YSYEKL. This CDR3 spans 16 amino acids. The V and J ends lost 0 bases and 2 bases respectively, with 13 bases between them.

The J gene is TRBJ2-1, the V gene TRBV7-9, with 12 nucleotides matching TRBD2. This CDR3 spans 14 amino acids. V shed 5 bases and J 10 bases; nucleotides not matched to a gene: 6. CDR1 is SEHNR, CDR2 FQNEAQ, per germline (reference sequence). The CDR3 sequence: CASSLGLAGREQFF. CDR3 nucleotide sequence: TGTGCCAGCAGCCTCGGACTAGCGGGGCGCGAGCAGTTCTTC.

The CDR3 nucleotides read TGCGCCAGCAGCTTACAGGGGTTGGGCACTGAAGCTTTCTTT. Protein: CASSLQGLGTEAFF. The V gene is TRBV5-1, the J gene TRBJ1-1; TRBD1 agrees at 7 bases. Germline V gene lookup returns CDR1 SGHRS and CDR2 YFSETQ. V was pared by 2 bases and J by 4 bases, with 5 bases of the junction left unmatched. The CDR3 covers 14 residues.

On this clone itself: This sample also contains other DNA sequences that code for the same CDR3. The chain employs TRBV5-4 and TRBJ2-5, with TRBD2 matching over 12 bases. Germline loops: CDR1 SGHNT, CDR2 YYREEE (reference sequence). The CDR3 runs 15 residues. J gave up 4 bases and V 3 bases, and 4 bases lay outside the gene matches. The CDR3 DNA is TGTGCCAGCAGCTCGCGACTAGCGGGGGTAGAGACCCAGTACTTC. Translation: CASSSRLAGVETQYF.

The chain employs TRBV28 and TRBJ2-3, with D maybe TRBD2 (5 bases). Trimming removed 6 bases from V and 0 bases from J, with 7 bases in between. CDR3 length equals 13 residues. Germline CDR1 MDHEN, CDR2 SYDVKM. The CDR3 region is CASREGSTDTQYF. In DNA form, the CDR3 reads TGTGCCAGCAGAGAGGGTAGCACAGATACGCAGTATTTT.

The genes are TRBV29-1 and TRBJ2-5; D might be TRBD1 (5 bases). V was clipped by 0 bases and J by 4 bases, with 15 bases between them. This CDR3 contains 15 residues. Germline V gene sequence: CDR1 SQVTM, CDR2 ANQGSEA. The CDR3 nucleotides read TGCAGCGTTGAAGATCAGTCAGGGTGGGGAGAGACCCAGTACTTC. Translated: CSVEDQSGWGETQYF.

This chain connects TRBV30 to TRBJ2-2; TRBD2 might be the D (6 bases). Trimming left V 0 bases short and J 6 bases short, with 11 bases between. This CDR3 spans 14 amino acids. Germline V gives CDR1 GTSNPN, CDR2 SVGIG (reference sequence). DNA for the CDR3: TGTGCCTGGAGTGTACCTTGGGGGGCCGGGGAGCTGTTTTTT. It translates to CAWSVPWGAGELFF.

The chain couples TRBV7-6 to TRBJ2-1; possibly TRBD2 for D (5 bases). In germline, CDR1 is SGHVS, CDR2 FNYEAQ. The V end was cut by 5 bases, the J end by 2 bases, with 13 bases between. The CDR3 extends over 15 amino acids. CDR3 bases: TGTGCCAGCAGCCCTCTAGCAGGTGCCTACAATGAGCAGTTCTTC. It codes for CASSPLAGAYNEQFF.

This chain's CDR3 is CASSRYGGPRNEQFF. The DNA of the CDR3 is TGTGCCAGCTCCCGATATGGAGGGCCGAGGAATGAGCAGTTCTTC. The chain employs TRBV18 and TRBJ2-1; tentative D call: TRBD2 (6 bases). Germline loops: CDR1 KGHSH, CDR2 LQKENI. The CDR3 has 15 residues. Trimming cost V 6 bases and J 7 bases, with 19 bases left between them. The variable domain in full, completed from reference TRBV18 and TRBJ2-1, reads NAGVMQNPRHLVRRRGQEARLRCSPMKGHSHVYWYRQLPEEGLKFMVYLQKENIIDESGMPKERFSAEFPKEGPSILRIQQVVRGDSAAYFCASSRYGGPRNEQFFGPGTRLTVL.

This chain uses TRBV7-2 with TRBJ2-1, with D perhaps TRBD1 or TRBD2 (5 bases each). The V gene's germline CDR1 is SGHTA and CDR2 FQGNSA. V was trimmed by 1 base and J by 6 bases, leaving 13 bases between them. CDR3 length: 15 residues. The CDR3 sequence is CASSLDRSGGNEQFF. CDR3 DNA: TGTGCCAGCAGCTTAGATCGGAGTGGGGGCAATGAGCAGTTCTTC.

This chain joins TRBV18 and TRBJ2-7; 12 nucleotides line up with TRBD2. Germline trimming cut 5 bases from V and 5 bases from J; bases unmatched to any gene: 4. This CDR3 is 14 amino acids long. The germline gives CDR1 KGHSH, CDR2 LQKENI. For the CDR3, the DNA is TGTGCCAGCTCATTGACTAGCGGGAGCAACGAGCAGTACTTC. Its protein is CASSLTSGSNEQYF.

The J gene is TRBJ2-3, the V gene TRBV5-5; D gene ambiguous. CDR1 and CDR2 (germline): SGHKS, YYEKEE (reference sequence). V was pared by 6 bases and J by 0 bases, with 17 bases between. The CDR3 spans 16 residues. The CDR3 reads CASNQGVVFSTDTQYF. The CDR3 DNA reads as TGTGCCAGCAACCAAGGAGTCGTCTTTAGCACAGATACGCAGTATTTT.

The chain couples TRBV7-2 to TRBJ2-5, with D maybe TRBD2 (6 bases). The germline gives CDR1 SGHTA, CDR2 FQGNSA. The CDR3 length is 14 residues. V was shortened by 3 bases and J by 5 bases, with 13 bases between the two germline ends. In DNA form, the CDR3 reads TGTGCCAGCAGCTTTCCGGGACGGGGGGAGACCCAGTACTTC. Its protein product is CASSFPGRGETQYF.

The genes are TRBV7-8 and TRBJ2-7, with D tentatively TRBD2 (5 bases). The CDR3 has 15 amino acids. The V gene lost 4 bases and the J gene lost 1 base, with 14 bases spanning the gap. Germline-derived CDR1 and CDR2 are SGHVS and FQNEAQ. Here the CDR3 DNA reads TGTGCCAGCAGCTCTAGCATAGAGGGATCCTACGAGCAGTACTTC. The encoded protein is CASSSSIEGSYEQYF.

The gene calls are TRBV27 and TRBJ2-3, with 7 bases that match TRBD1. Unmatched junction bases numbered 3, after V lost 3 bases and J lost 6 bases. The CDR3 covers 13 residues. Germline CDR1 and CDR2: MNHEY and SMNVEV (reference sequence). This chain's CDR3 is CASSFLQGDTQYF. CDR3 DNA sequence: TGTGCCAGCAGTTTCCTACAGGGGGATACGCAGTATTTT.

The chain uses TRBV30 and TRBJ2-7; D may be TRBD2 (7 bases). Trimming removed 1 base at V and 2 bases at J, with 15 bases between. CDR3 length: 15 amino acids. Per germline, CDR1 GTSNPN and CDR2 SVGIG (reference sequence). CDR3 residues: CAWSGGGFPTYEQYF. The CDR3 region has the DNA TGTGCCTGGAGTGGGGGGGGCTTTCCCACCTACGAGCAGTACTTC.

The chain recombines TRBV5-1 with TRBJ2-2, with 9 bases lining up with TRBD2. Trimming at V came to 4 bases and at J to 3 bases, leaving 10 bases not matched to a gene. The CDR3 runs 17 residues. Germline CDR1 and CDR2: SGHRS and YFSETQ. As DNA, the CDR3 is TGCGCCAGCAGCGCATCCCGGGGACTAGCTGACACCGGGGAGCTGTTTTTT. It yields the protein CASSASRGLADTGELFF.

The chain joins TRBV10-3 to TRBJ1-5; D is perhaps TRBD1 (5 bases). CDR1 is ENHRY and CDR2 is SYGVKD in the germline V gene. Trimming left V 5 bases short and J 0 bases short, with 14 bases between. There are 16 residues in the CDR3. DNA for the CDR3: TGTGCCATCAGTCGCGGGACTGCCTATAGCAATCAGCCCCAGCATTTT. It codes for CAISRGTAYSNQPQHF.

The rearrangement joins TRBV28 to TRBJ2-3, with TRBD1 matching 8 bases. In germline, CDR1 is MDHEN, CDR2 SYDVKM. Trimming at V came to 2 bases and at J to 4 bases, leaving 5 bases not matched to a gene. This CDR3 has 15 amino acids. The CDR3 sequence is CASSLGQGEADTQYF. The CDR3 DNA sequence: TGTGCCAGCAGTTTAGGACAGGGAGAGGCAGATACGCAGTATTTT.

V usage is TRBV29-1 and J usage is TRBJ1-2; a possible D gene is TRBD1 (6 bases). Per the germline V gene, CDR1 is SQVTM and CDR2 is ANQGSEA. V lost 1 base to trimming and J lost 8 bases, with 17 bases between them. This CDR3 contains 14 residues. The CDR3 coding sequence is TGCAGCGTTGAAGGTCACAGGGAGAATACGGGCTACACCTTC. The encoded protein is CSVEGHRENTGYTF.

This clone was found a few times. The chain couples TRBV30 to TRBJ1-4; possibly TRBD1 for D (5 bases). The CDR3 loop spans 13 amino acids. With 2 bases removed from V and 8 bases from J, the gap between germline ends came to 12 bases. Germline-derived CDR1 and CDR2 are GTSNPN and SVGIG (reference sequence). The CDR3, as DNA: TGTGCCTGGAGTCCCAGGGTGGGGGAAAAACTGTTTTTT. It yields the protein CAWSPRVGEKLFF.

This sequence joins TRBV9 and TRBJ2-1; a possible D gene is TRBD2 (5 bases). Trimming stripped 5 bases from V and 9 bases from J, with 15 bases between. CDR1 is SGDLS and CDR2 is YYNGEE in the germline V gene. The CDR3 contains 13 residues. CDR3 DNA sequence: TGTGCCAGCAGTCCCGGCGCGGGCGGTGAGCAGTTCTTC. Translated, it gives CASSPGAGGEQFF.

The rearrangement uses TRBV2 and TRBJ1-5; TRBD1 is a possible D gene (5 bases). Germline CDR1 is SNHLY and CDR2 is FYNNEI. Trimming left V 6 bases short and J 6 bases short, with 12 bases between. The CDR3 runs to 13 residues. The CDR3 reads CASSRGGSQPQHF. DNA of the CDR3: TGTGCCAGCAGCCGGGGGGGTTCTCAGCCCCAGCATTTT.

The V call is TRBV7-8, the J call TRBJ2-5; D is uncertain. The J call may not be correct, given that the DNA end is closer to TRBJ2-7. The CDR3 runs to 13 residues. Germline V gene sequence: CDR1 SGHVS, CDR2 FQNEAQ. This chain's CDR3 is CASSLEVGYEQYF. CDR3 coding DNA: TGTGCCAGCAGCTTAGAGGTTGGCTACGAGCAGTACTTC.

The chain recombines TRBV2 with TRBJ1-1; 9 bases line up with TRBD1. Germline-derived CDR1 and CDR2 are SNHLY and FYNNEI. The V and J ends lost 9 bases and 3 bases, in that order; junction bases with no gene match: 11. The length of the CDR3 is 15 residues. CDR3: CARGGTGTRDTEAFF. CDR3 DNA sequence: TGTGCCAGGGGAGGGACAGGGACCCGGGACACTGAAGCTTTCTTT. Looking up the rest from reference TRBV2 and TRBJ1-1 gives the full variable domain: EPEVTQTPSHQVTQMGQEVILRCVPISNHLYFYWYRQILGQKVEFLVSFYNNEISEKSEIFDDQFSVERPDGSNFTLKIRSTKLEDSAMYFCARGGTGTRDTEAFFGQGTRLTVV.

The rearrangement joins TRBV5-5 to TRBJ1-1; 9 nucleotides match TRBD1. With V trimmed by 1 base and J by 4 bases, 8 bases remained unmatched. Germline CDR1 and CDR2: SGHKS and YYEKEE (reference sequence). CDR3 size: 16 residues. The CDR3 bases are TGTGCCAGCAGCTTGACGGGACAGGGAGGACGCACTGAAGCTTTCTTT. It codes for CASSLTGQGGRTEAFF.

The rearrangement joins TRBV7-2 to TRBJ2-1, with TRBD1 matching 7 bases. Losses at the gene ends were 1 base for V and 15 bases for J; bases not matched to a gene: 6. The CDR3 extends over 12 amino acids. Germline loops: CDR1 SGHTA, CDR2 FQGNSA. The CDR3, as DNA: TGTGCCAGCAGCTTAGGCGGACAGGAGTCGTTCTTC. This gives the protein CASSLGGQESFF.